This T cell receptor (beta chain) was recorded in a study of T-cell memory formation after mild COVID-19. MiXCR was run by TCRdb on the 5' RACE reads, yielding one entry per CDR3 protein. Of 350,000 or so distinct CDR3 sequences in the sample, around 20% were seen once. General study results and limits: For contracting clones, CD4+ ones sat mainly in CM and EM, CD8+ in EMRA. Later expanders leaned CD4+, whereas day 15 to 85 contracting clones were balanced CD4/CD8. A second wave of clones peaked on day 37, and their SARS-CoV-2 specificity went unconfirmed.

This clonotype was picked up a small number of times. Its antigen is still unknown. The specimen was PBMCs or a T cell subset sorted from them (not recorded which). This clonotype was obtained from an adult woman who had mild COVID-19 (a few samples of this study predate the infection). Cell type and time point are not known.

Here the CDR3 DNA reads TGTGCCAGCAGTTTCGGAGGGGCCAATCAGCCCCAGCATTTT. It is translated as CASSFGGANQPQHF. The chain combines TRBV12-3 or TRBV12-4 with TRBJ1-5; D might be TRBD1 (5 bases). The CDR3 length is 14 residues. The V gene lost 3 bases and the J gene lost 3 bases, with 9 bases spanning the gap.